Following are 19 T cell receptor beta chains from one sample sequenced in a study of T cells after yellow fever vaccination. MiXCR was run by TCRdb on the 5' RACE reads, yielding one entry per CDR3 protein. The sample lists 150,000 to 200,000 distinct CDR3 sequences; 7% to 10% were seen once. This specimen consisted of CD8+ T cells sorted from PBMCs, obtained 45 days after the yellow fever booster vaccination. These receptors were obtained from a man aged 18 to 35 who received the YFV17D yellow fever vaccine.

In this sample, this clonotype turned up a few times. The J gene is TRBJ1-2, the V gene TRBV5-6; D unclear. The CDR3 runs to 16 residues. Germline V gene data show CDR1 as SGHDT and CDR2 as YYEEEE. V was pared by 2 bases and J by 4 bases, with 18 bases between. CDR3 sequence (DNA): TGTGCCAGCAGCTTTGTGGGAGAGGCCGTCGTCTATGGCTACACCTTC. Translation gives CASSFVGEAVVYGYTF.

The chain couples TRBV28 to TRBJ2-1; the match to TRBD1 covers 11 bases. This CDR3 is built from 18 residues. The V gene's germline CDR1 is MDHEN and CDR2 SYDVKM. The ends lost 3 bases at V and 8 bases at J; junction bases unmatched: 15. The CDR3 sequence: CASSFGPLGQGDRDEQFF. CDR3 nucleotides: TGTGCCAGCAGTTTCGGCCCTCTGGGACAGGGGGATAGGGATGAGCAGTTCTTC.

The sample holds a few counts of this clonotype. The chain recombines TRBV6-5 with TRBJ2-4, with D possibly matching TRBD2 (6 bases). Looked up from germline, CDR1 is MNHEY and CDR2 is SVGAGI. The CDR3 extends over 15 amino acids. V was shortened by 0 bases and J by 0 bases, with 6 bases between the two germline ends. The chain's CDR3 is CASSYSGGAKNIQYF. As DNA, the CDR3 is TGTGCCAGCAGTTACTCCGGGGGAGCCAAAAACATTCAGTACTTC.

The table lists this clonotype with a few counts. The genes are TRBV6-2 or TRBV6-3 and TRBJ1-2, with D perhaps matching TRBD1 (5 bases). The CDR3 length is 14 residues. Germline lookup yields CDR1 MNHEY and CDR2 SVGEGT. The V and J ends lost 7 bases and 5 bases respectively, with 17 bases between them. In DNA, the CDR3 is TGTGCCAGCACCAGTCCCCGAGGGACTTATGGCTACACCTTC. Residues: CASTSPRGTYGYTF.

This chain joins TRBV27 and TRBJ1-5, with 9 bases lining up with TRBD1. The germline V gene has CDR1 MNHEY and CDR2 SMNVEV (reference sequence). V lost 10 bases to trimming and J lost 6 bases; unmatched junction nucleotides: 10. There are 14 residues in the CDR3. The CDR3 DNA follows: TGTGCCACAATGAGGACAGGGGTTTCTCAGCCCCAGCATTTT. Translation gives CATMRTGVSQPQHF.

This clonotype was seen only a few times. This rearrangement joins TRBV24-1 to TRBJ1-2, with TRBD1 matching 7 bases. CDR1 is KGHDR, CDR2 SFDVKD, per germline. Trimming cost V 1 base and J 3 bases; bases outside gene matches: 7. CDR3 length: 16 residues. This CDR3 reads CATSDFVVGGDYGYTF. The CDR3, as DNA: TGTGCCACCAGTGATTTTGTCGTAGGGGGCGACTATGGCTACACCTTC.

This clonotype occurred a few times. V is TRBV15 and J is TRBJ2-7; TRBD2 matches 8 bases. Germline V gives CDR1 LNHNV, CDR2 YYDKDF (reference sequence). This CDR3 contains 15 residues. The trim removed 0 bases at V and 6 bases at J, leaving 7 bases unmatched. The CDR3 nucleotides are TGTGCCACCAGCAGAGATAAGCCCGCGGGGGGCGAGCAGTACTTC. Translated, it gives CATSRDKPAGGEQYF.

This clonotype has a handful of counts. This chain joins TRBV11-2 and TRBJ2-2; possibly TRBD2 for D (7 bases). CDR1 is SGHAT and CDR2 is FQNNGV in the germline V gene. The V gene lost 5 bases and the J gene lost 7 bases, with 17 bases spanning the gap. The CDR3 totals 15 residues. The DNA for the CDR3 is TGTGCCAGCAGCCCAAGGGGGGGCCAGGTCGGGGAGCTGTTTTTT. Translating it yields CASSPRGGQVGELFF.

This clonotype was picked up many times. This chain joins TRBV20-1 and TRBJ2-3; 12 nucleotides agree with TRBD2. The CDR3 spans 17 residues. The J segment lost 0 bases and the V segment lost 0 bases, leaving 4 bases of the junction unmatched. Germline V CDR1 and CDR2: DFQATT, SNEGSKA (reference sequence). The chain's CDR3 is CSARELAGGISTDTQYF. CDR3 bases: TGCAGTGCTAGAGAACTAGCGGGGGGCATAAGCACAGATACGCAGTATTTT.

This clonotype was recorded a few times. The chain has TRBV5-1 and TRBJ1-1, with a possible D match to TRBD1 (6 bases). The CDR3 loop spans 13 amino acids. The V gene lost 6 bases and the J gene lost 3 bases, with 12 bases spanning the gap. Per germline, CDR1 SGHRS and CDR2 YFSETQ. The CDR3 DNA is TGCGCCAGCACCCCCGGGGGCCACACTGAAGCTTTCTTT. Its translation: CASTPGGHTEAFF.

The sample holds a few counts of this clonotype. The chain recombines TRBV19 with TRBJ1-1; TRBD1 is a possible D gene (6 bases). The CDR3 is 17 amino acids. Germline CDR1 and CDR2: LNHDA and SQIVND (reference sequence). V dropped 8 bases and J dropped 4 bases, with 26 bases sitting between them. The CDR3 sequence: CASDFQGSETRGTEAFF. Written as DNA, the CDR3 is TGTGCCAGTGACTTCCAGGGGTCGGAGACACGAGGCACTGAAGCTTTCTTT.

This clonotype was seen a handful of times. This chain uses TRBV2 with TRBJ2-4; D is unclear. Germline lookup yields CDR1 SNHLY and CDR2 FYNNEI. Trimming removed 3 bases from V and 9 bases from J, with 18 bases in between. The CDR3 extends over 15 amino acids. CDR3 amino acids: CASSDALGLYVIQYF. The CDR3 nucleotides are TGTGCCAGCAGTGACGCCCTGGGGTTGTATGTCATTCAGTACTTC. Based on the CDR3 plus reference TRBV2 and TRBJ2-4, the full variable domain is EPEVTQTPSHQVTQMGQEVILRCVPISNHLYFYWYRQILGQKVEFLVSFYNNEISEKSEIFDDQFSVERPDGSNFTLKIRSTKLEDSAMYFCASSDALGLYVIQYFGAGTRLSVL.

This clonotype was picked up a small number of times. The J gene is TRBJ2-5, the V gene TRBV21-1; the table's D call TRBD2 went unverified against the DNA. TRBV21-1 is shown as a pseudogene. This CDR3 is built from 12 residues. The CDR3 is CDAGGPGETQYF. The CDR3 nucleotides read TGTGATGCGGGGGGGCCGGGAGAGACCCAGTACTTC.

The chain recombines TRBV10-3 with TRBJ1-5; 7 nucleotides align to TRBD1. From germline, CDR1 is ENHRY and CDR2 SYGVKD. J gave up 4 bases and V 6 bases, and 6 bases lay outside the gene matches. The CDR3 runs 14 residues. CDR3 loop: CAISERGRNQPQHF. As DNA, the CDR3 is TGTGCCATCAGCGAAAGGGGGCGGAATCAGCCCCAGCATTTT.

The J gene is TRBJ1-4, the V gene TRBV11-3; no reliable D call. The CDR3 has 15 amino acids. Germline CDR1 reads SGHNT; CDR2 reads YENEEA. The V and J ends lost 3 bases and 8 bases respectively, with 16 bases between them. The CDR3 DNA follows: TGTGCCAGCAGCTTCTATGGATGGTATTCGGAAAAACTGTTTTTT. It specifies CASSFYGWYSEKLFF.

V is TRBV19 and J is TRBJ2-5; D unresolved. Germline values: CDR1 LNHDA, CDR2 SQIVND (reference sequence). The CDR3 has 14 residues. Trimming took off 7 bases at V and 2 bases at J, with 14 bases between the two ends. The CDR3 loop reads CASNERLSQETQYF. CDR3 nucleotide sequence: TGTGCCAGTAATGAGAGGCTTAGTCAAGAGACCCAGTACTTC.

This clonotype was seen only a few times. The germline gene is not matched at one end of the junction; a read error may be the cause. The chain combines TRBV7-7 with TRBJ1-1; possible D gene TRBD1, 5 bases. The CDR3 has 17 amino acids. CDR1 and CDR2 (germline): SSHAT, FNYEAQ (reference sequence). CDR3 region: CASSLVWRGSFDTEAFF. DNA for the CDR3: TGTGCTAGCAGCTTAGTGTGGAGGGGCTCGTTCGACACTGAAGCTTTCTTT.

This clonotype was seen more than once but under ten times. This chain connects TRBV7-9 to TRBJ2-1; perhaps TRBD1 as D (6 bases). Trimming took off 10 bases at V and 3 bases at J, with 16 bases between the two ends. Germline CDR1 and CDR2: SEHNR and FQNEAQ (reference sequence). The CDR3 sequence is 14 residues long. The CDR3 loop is CATRKAGVYNEQFF. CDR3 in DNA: TGTGCCACCCGGAAAGCAGGGGTCTACAATGAGCAGTTCTTC.

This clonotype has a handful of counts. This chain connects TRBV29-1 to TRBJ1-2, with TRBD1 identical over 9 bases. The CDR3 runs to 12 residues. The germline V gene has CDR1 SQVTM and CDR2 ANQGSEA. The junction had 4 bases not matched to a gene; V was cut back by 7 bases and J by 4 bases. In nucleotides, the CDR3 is TGCAGCGGCCGACAGGGGGTCTATGGCTACACCTTC. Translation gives CSGRQGVYGYTF. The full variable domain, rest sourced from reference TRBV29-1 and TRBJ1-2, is SAVISQKPSRDICQRGTSLTIQCQVDSQVTMMFWYRQQPGQSLTLIATANQGSEATYESGFVIDKFPISRPNLTFSTLTVSNMSPEDSSIYLCSGRQGVYGYTFGSGTRLTVV.